The entry below gives a single T cell receptor (beta chain) sequence along with its context. Its target antigen remains unknown. No base-level quality is on record; no much larger clone is a single base apart. The germline ends are 6 bases apart after V is trimmed by 2 bases and J by 7 bases. The germline V gene sets CDR1 to WSHSY and CDR2 to SAAADI. From cysteine to phenylalanine, the CDR3 is 13 amino acids long. Just CDR3 DNA is preserved here, 39 bases in frame from base 1. The data are from a study of quantifying T cell responses using KT2 cells listed by TCRdb under 2017. Background on the whole study: RNA was DNase-treated and reverse transcribed with TCR alpha and beta constant-region primers, mostly using SuperScript III. To avoid over-amplification, PCR2 was carried out as a SYBR Green qPCR and halted once a predetermined fluorescence threshold was reached. The efficiency of the T4 ligation step under optimum conditions was estimated to be greater than 9.5%. General conclusions and limits of the study: Even at the lowest spike-in tested, roughly one KT2 cell per 100,000 PBMC, KT2 sequences were still detected. Counts of KT2 alpha and beta sequences scaled linearly with input KT2 cell number over several orders of magnitude. At very high KT2 spike-in numbers, detection of KT2 sequences reached saturation. No side-by-side comparison of the pipeline with other TCR sequencing techniques was included in the study.

Library prep was done by UMI-ligation and nested PCR. Using T4 RNA ligase 1, a single-stranded oligonucleotide bearing the Illumina SP2 sequence plus a UMI was ligated onto the 3' end of the cDNA. PCR1 was run for approximately 4 cycles (98 degrees C for 15 s, 69 degrees C for 30 s, 72 degrees C for 40 s), and an equimolar mix of RC1.1 and RC1.2, covering TRBC1 and TRBC2, was used as the beta primer. Starting at PCR2, TCR alpha and beta chains were handled separately, and sample indices and Illumina adaptors were added. The UMI was composed of 12 random nucleotides, arranged as two hexamers separated by a spacer, and was positioned after an 8-base spacer. The libraries were sequenced on an Illumina MiSeq using v2 2x251 paired-end chemistry, usually with some twelve samples in each run. To boost diversity, each sequencing library was supplemented with PhiX DNA at roughly 5-8%. The paper's processing steps were these. The raw reads were converted into FASTQ with bcl2fastq and then demultiplexed by dual indices with Demultiplexor. V and J genes were assigned by Decombinator through tag matching, with a single base-pair mismatch being allowed. Collapsinator used UMIs to correct both sequencing errors and frequency errors arising from PCR heterogeneity. CDR3Translator converted Decombinator identifiers to nucleotide sequence, translated to amino acids, and extracted CDR3 using C- and N-terminal motifs. Each distinct KT2 TCR was counted as one cluster of KT2 sequences that shared a single unique molecular identifier. TCRdb reran the public reads through fastp at Q25 and MiXCR, keeping productive beta chains. Rows are combined by CDR3 protein, so each entry shows the most common genes and DNA. The V and J calls come from TCRdb's annotation, not from the publication. Here the sample has 39,000 or so distinct CDR3 sequences; around 15% occur a single time. The biggest ten clones account for roughly 44% of the sample.

To test the sensitivity and accuracy of the pipeline, known numbers of KT2, a T cell clone whose TCR had already been sequenced, were spiked into unfractionated PBMC. A range of KT2-to-PBMC ratios was generated by mixing KT2 cells with a fixed number of PBMC. The sample was PBMCs spiked with cells of the T cell clone KT2. The rearrangement joined TRBV10-2 to TRBJ1-6; the D gene remains uncertain. The TCR was taken from a human donor. The CDR3 here reads CASSEQGNSPLHF. The sequence in DNA is TGCGCCAGCAGTGAGCAAGGGAATTCACCCCTCCACTTT.